The 15 T cell receptor beta chains presented below share a single source sample, sequenced in a study of CD8+ T cells in alopecia areata. After isolation, RNA underwent reverse transcription to generate cDNA as the sequencing template. Clones were read by immunoSEQ multiplex PCR, and TCRdb kept only the in-frame ones, dropping some. The data show 150,000 or so clones, less than 70% seen once. Noted treatment: oral pan-JAK inhibitor, 5-10 mg twice daily. Source: CD8+ T cells sorted from blood, taken at week 4, from a patient treated with tofacitinib. The source of these receptors is a human donor with alopecia areata.

This clone has more than one count but fewer than ten. The chain carries TRBV30 and TRBJ2-7, with D perhaps TRBD1 or TRBD2 (5 bases each). The CDR3 contains 11 residues. Germline CDR1 GTSNPN, CDR2 SVGIG (reference sequence). The V gene lost 5 bases and the J gene lost 6 bases, with 11 bases spanning the gap. The CDR3 loop is CAWSSGAEQYF. CDR3 coding DNA: TGTGCCTGGTCTTCCGGGGCCGAGCAGTACTTC.

The genes are TRBV2 and TRBJ1-2; D not certain. This CDR3 contains 12 residues. Germline V lookup: CDR1 SNHLY, CDR2 FYNNEI. V shed 3 bases and J shed 7 bases, with 9 bases lying between them. In DNA, the CDR3 is TGTGCCAGCAGTGACCGTTTGATTGGCTACACCTTC. This codes for CASSDRLIGYTF.

The CDR3, as DNA: TGTGCCAGCAGTGCACAGGGAGGCGGAACCTCCTACGAGCAGTACTTC. This sequence encodes CASSAQGGGTSYEQYF. The rearrangement joins TRBV2 to TRBJ2-7; either TRBD1 or TRBD2 may supply D (6 bases each). Per the germline V gene, CDR1 is SNHLY and CDR2 is FYNNEI. V lost 4 bases and J lost 0, with 16 bases in between. The CDR3 runs 16 residues.

In its sample, this clone was seen once. The junction shows a germline mismatch at one end, possibly a read error. The chain uses TRBV27 and TRBJ1-6; maybe TRBD1 (6 bases). The CDR3 runs to 16 residues. Germline CDR1 reads MNHEY; CDR2 reads SMNVEV (reference sequence). CDR3 bases: TGTGCCAGCAGTTTATCTGCACGGGACATCTCAGGAGGAGCCTACTTT. Encoded protein: CASSLSARDISGGAYF.

The count of this clone is one. The chain couples TRBV11-2 to TRBJ2-1, with 8 bases matching TRBD1. CDR3 length: 15 residues. The trim removed 5 bases at V and 2 bases at J, leaving 5 bases unmatched. Germline V CDR1 and CDR2: SGHAT, FQNNGV. The CDR3 is CASSLGTGAYNEQFF. CDR3 coding DNA: TGTGCCAGCAGCCTCGGGACAGGAGCCTACAATGAGCAGTTCTTC. Full variable domain (remainder filled in from reference TRBV11-2 and TRBJ2-1): EAGVAQSPRYKIIEKRQSVAFWCNPISGHATLYWYQQILGQGPKLLIQFQNNGVVDDSQLPKDRFSAERLKGVDSTLKIQPAKLEDSAVYLCASSLGTGAYNEQFFGPGTRLTVL.

The chain recombines TRBV5-1 with TRBJ2-3; D is unresolved. Per the germline V gene, CDR1 is SGHRS and CDR2 is YFSETQ. V lost 6 bases and J lost 4, with 9 bases in between. The CDR3 extends over 12 amino acids. In DNA, the CDR3 is TGCGCCAGCACCTCAAGTCCAGATACGCAGTATTTT. Translating it yields CASTSSPDTQYF.

The rearrangement joins TRBV2 to TRBJ1-5; D is unclear. The germline V gene encodes CDR1 SNHLY and CDR2 FYNNEI. Trimming stripped 0 bases from V and 7 bases from J, with 10 bases between. CDR3 length: 14 residues. This CDR3 is CASSEALSGQPQHF. CDR3 coding DNA: TGTGCCAGCAGTGAAGCCCTCTCCGGACAGCCCCAGCATTTT.

This clone has a handful of counts. The chain is built from TRBV2 and TRBJ2-3, with 9 bases that match TRBD2. The CDR3 loop spans 16 amino acids. Trimming cost V 0 bases and J 6 bases; bases outside gene matches: 7. Germline CDR1 is SNHLY and CDR2 is FYNNEI. CDR3 region: CASSEALAGGQDTQYF. CDR3 sequence (DNA): TGTGCCAGCAGTGAAGCGCTGGCGGGGGGGCAGGATACGCAGTATTTT.

The V gene is TRBV5-6, the J gene TRBJ2-5, with no clear D. This CDR3 region has 12 residues. V lost 4 bases and J 10 bases, leaving 14 bases between the germline ends. CDR1 and CDR2 (germline): SGHDT, YYEEEE. The DNA of the CDR3 is TGTGCCAGCAGCGCCGGACCCCTCATCCAGTACTTC. This translates into CASSAGPLIQYF.

This clone appeared a few times. The V gene is TRBV6-5, the J gene TRBJ1-1; TRBD1 aligns across 8 bases. This CDR3 region has 12 residues. CDR1 is MNHEY and CDR2 is SVGAGI in the germline V gene. Trimming took 6 bases from V and 7 from J; bases not matched to a gene: 4. Written as DNA, the CDR3 is TGTGCCAGCAGGATCGGACAGGGTGAAGCTTTCTTT. Translating gives CASRIGQGEAFF.

The chain uses TRBV27 and TRBJ2-5; weak D call: TRBD2 (5 bases). There are 12 residues in the CDR3. Germline V CDR1 and CDR2: MNHEY, SMNVEV (reference sequence). V was shortened by 5 bases and J by 5 bases, with 9 bases between the two germline ends. The CDR3 loop reads CASSEGGETQYF. In DNA form, the CDR3 reads TGTGCCAGCAGTGAAGGAGGTGAGACCCAGTACTTC.

There are a few counts of this clone. The J gene is TRBJ2-2, the V gene TRBV19; D uncertain. CDR1 LNHDA and CDR2 SQIVND come from the germline V gene (reference sequence). This CDR3 comprises 17 residues. V lost 0 bases and J 0 bases, leaving 11 bases between the germline ends. CDR3 coding DNA: TGTGCCAGTAGTATAGATATGGAGAACGCGAACACCGGGGAGCTGTTTTTT. It is translated as CASSIDMENANTGELFF.

This clone has a handful of counts. An end of the junction differs from the germline gene, which may be a read error. The chain employs TRBV7-7 and TRBJ2-7; 10 nucleotides line up with TRBD1. There are 13 residues in the CDR3. Germline loops: CDR1 SSHAT, CDR2 FNYEAQ (reference sequence). The CDR3 loop reads CASSPGQGHEQYF. In nucleotides, the CDR3 is TGTGCTAGCAGCCCGGGACAGGGGCACGAGCAGTACTTC.

The chain uses TRBV4-1 and TRBJ2-3, with a tentative D call TRBD1 (5 bases). CDR1 and CDR2 from the germline V gene are MGHRA and YSYEKL. V was cut by 1 base and J by 1 base, with 6 bases left in between. There are 14 residues in the CDR3. The DNA for the CDR3 is TGCGCCAGCAGCCAAGGGGGCGGCACAGATACGCAGTATTTT. It encodes CASSQGGGTDTQYF.

This sequence joins TRBV9 and TRBJ1-2; D is possibly TRBD1 (5 bases). Trimming removed 2 bases from V and 6 bases from J, with 8 bases in between. The CDR3 is made up of 12 amino acids. Germline assignment: CDR1 SGDLS and CDR2 YYNGEE. The CDR3 spells CASSVLQDGYTF. In DNA form, the CDR3 reads TGTGCCAGCAGCGTGTTACAGGATGGCTACACCTTC.